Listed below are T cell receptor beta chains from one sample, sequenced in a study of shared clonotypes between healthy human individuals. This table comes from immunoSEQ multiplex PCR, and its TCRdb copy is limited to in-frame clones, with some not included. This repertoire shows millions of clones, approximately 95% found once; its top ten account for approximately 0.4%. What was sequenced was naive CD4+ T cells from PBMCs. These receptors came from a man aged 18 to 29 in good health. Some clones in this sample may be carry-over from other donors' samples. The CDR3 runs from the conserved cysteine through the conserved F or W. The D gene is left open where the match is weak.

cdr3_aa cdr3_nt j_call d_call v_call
CASSVGGAANYGYTF TGTGCCAGCAGCGTAGGCGGGGCCGCTAACTATGGCTACACCTTC TRBJ1-2 . TRBV9
CASSLGPDTGELFF TGCGCCAGCAGCTTGGGACCCGACACCGGGGAGCTGTTTTTT TRBJ2-2 . TRBV5-1
CASSLRAQETQYF TGTGCCAGCAGCTTACGGGCACAAGAGACCCAGTACTTC TRBJ2-5 . TRBV7-3
CASSLDTPNTEAFF TGCGCCAGCAGCTTGGACACGCCGAACACTGAAGCTTTCTTT TRBJ1-1 . TRBV5-1
CAEGQGVTYGYTF TGTGCGGAGGGACAGGGTGTAACCTATGGCTACACCTTC TRBJ1-2 TRBD1 TRBV30
CASSLARSWNAETQYF TGCGCCAGCAGCTTGGCCAGGTCTTGGAATGCAGAGACCCAGTACTTC TRBJ2-5 . TRBV5-1
CAWSSVGGYEQYF TGTGCCTGGTCCTCTGTGGGTGGCTACGAGCAGTACTTC TRBJ2-7 . TRBV30
CASSEDRSSYEQYF TGTGCCAGCAGTGAAGACAGGAGCTCCTACGAGCAGTACTTC TRBJ2-7 . TRBV2
CASSPRTGQGDTDTQYF TGTGCCAGCAGCCCAAGGACTGGACAGGGGGATACAGATACGCAGTATTTT TRBJ2-3 TRBD1 TRBV9
CATSRVGSDTDTQYF TGTGCCACCAGCAGAGTGGGGTCCGACACAGATACGCAGTATTTT TRBJ2-3 . TRBV15
CASSEGPYAGNTIYF TGCGCCAGCAGCGAGGGACCATATGCTGGAAACACCATATATTTT TRBJ1-3 . TRBV5-1
CASSLQDSEAFF TGCGCCAGCAGCTTGCAGGACAGTGAAGCTTTCTTT TRBJ1-1 . TRBV5-1
CASSLGQIYEQYF TGTGCCAGCAGCTTGGGCCAAATTTACGAGCAGTACTTC TRBJ2-7 . TRBV7-2
CASSYQAGGTDTQYF TGTGCCAGCAGTTACCAAGCTGGGGGCACAGATACGCAGTATTTT TRBJ2-3 . TRBV6-6
CASSFQGGDIQYF TGCGCCAGCAGCTTTCAGGGTGGGGACATTCAGTACTTC TRBJ2-4 . TRBV5-1
CASSSTGTVNYGYTF TGTGCCAGCAGCTCTACAGGGACCGTTAACTATGGCTACACCTTC TRBJ1-2 . TRBV13